This T cell receptor beta chain was recorded in a study of blood T cell repertoires in COVID-19 (dated by TCRdb to the early 2020s). About the investigation overall: The collaborator samples originated in the United States, Italy and Spain and spanned the acute and convalescent phases of COVID-19. The material from the prospective study consisted of cDNA or gDNA derived from T cells, B-cell-depleted T cells, or PBMCs. Deeply sampled blood TCRbeta repertoires from subjects exposed to, actively infected with, or recovered from COVID-19 were included in the dataset. The repertoires were released in a freely available public database meant as a resource for research on the immune response to SARS-CoV-2. Samples came from the ongoing ImmuneRACE study (first 160 participants) plus 1,254 subjects from 6 global collaborators. Nearly every sample came with metadata listing a de-identified subject ID, COVID-19 status, age in years and sex. Where available, HLA class I and class II types were taken from metadata supplied by the sample provider and were not determined by assay-based typing.

The immunoSEQ Assay, a bias-controlled multiplex PCR, was used to amplify TCRbeta CDR3 regions from genomic DNA. Processing in the source paper ran as follows. The number of nucleated cells in each sample was estimated by amplification of reference gene primers within the assay. To quantify the absolute abundance of each unique TCRbeta CDR3 rearrangement, sequence reads were collapsed and filtered. For each sample, productive Simpson clonality was calculated as the square root of Simpson's diversity index across productive rearrangements. Held by TCRdb, this immuneACCESS table contains in-frame sequences only and omits some clones. Under half of the omission traces to an unresolved V gene where checked; the cause of the rest is unknown. The DNA was the basis for D and trimming; V, J and clone size are from that table. This sample gives some 150,000 clones in total; about 83% of them show up just once. Jointly, the top ten make up 1.6% of the sample.

What the study reported, not specific to this receptor: The quantity of clinical and demographic metadata differed by source and by participant and was supplied without curation.

To note about this clone: No cognate antigen has been identified for it. The sample holds no much larger clone one base away, and base qualities are not on file.

The CDR3 holds 16 amino acids from the cysteine to the phenylalanine. Only the CDR3 portion is preserved as DNA: 48 bases, with reading frame beginning at the first base. V is pruned by 1 base and J by 4 bases, leaving 4 bases of the junction without a gene match. Via the germline V gene, CDR1 is SGHRS and CDR2 YFSETQ. Whole blood was collected in K2EDTA tubes by collaborating institutions according to the institutions' own protocols. For TCRbeta analysis, collaborators shipped samples in one of three forms: frozen whole blood, isolated PBMCs, or DNA extracted from either of those sample types. Sequences were obtained from peripheral blood. The chain uses TRBV5-1 and TRBJ2-2; TRBD1 agrees with 10 junctional bases. The sequence came from a human donor in a cohort sampled during active COVID-19. The nucleotide sequence is given as TGCGCCAGCAGCTTGCCGGGACAGGGGAGCACCGGGGAGCTGTTTTTT. Its translation is CASSLPGQGSTGELFF.